This entry lists 19 T cell receptor beta chains sequenced from one sample in a study of T cell repertoires in cytomegalovirus infection. A single record per CDR3 protein comes from TCRdb applying MiXCR to the reads. The table has about 360,000 distinct CDR3 sequences, around 18% seen once; the top ten hold 8.5% to 10%. The source material was PBMCs. These receptor sequences come from a human donor in good health (CMV status not recorded). Some clones in this sample may be carry-over from other donors' samples.

The CDR3 sequence is CASSLYRGSFPNEQFF. As DNA, the CDR3 is TGTGCCAGCAGCTTATACAGGGGATCCTTTCCCAATGAGCAGTTCTTC. The chain employs TRBV7-6 and TRBJ2-1, with 7 bases fitting TRBD1. The germline gives CDR1 SGHVS, CDR2 FNYEAQ. CDR3 length: 16 residues. V trimming: 2 bases; J trimming: 6 bases; junction bases outside the gene matches: 10.

The V and J genes are TRBV18 and TRBJ1-1; no firm D call. The CDR3 is made up of 14 amino acids. Per germline, CDR1 KGHSH and CDR2 LQKENI. Trimming took off 5 bases at V and 0 bases at J, with 10 bases between the two ends. Here the CDR3 DNA reads TGTGCCAGCTCATCGGGAGCGATGAACACTGAAGCTTTCTTT. Protein product: CASSSGAMNTEAFF.

The rearrangement uses TRBV18 and TRBJ2-3; weak D call: TRBD2 (5 bases). The CDR3 totals 19 residues. Germline V gene data show CDR1 as KGHSH and CDR2 as LQKENI. V was shortened by 3 bases and J by 2 bases, with 24 bases between the two germline ends. CDR3 nucleotides: TGTGCCAGCTCACCGGTTGGGCCGGGGATACCTTTCGACACAGATACGCAGTATTTT. Amino acids: CASSPVGPGIPFDTDTQYF.

To note about this clonotype: A read error may explain this, as a much larger clone is one base away. The chain recombines TRBV11-3 with TRBJ2-1; D is uncertain. This CDR3 has 12 amino acids. Trimming took 5 bases from V and 5 from J, leaving 7 bases between them. Germline loops: CDR1 SGHNT, CDR2 YENEEA. The CDR3 sequence is CASSPANNEQFF. CDR3 coding DNA: TGTGCCAGCAGCCCCGCCAACAATGAGCAGTTCTTC.

The chain combines TRBV2 with TRBJ1-3; no clear D gene. Deletions cut 7 bases from V and 2 bases from J, with 9 bases between. CDR1 and CDR2 from the germline V gene are SNHLY and FYNNEI. The CDR3 is 13 residues long. The CDR3 is CASTQKAGNTIYF. CDR3 sequence (DNA): TGTGCCAGCACACAGAAAGCTGGAAACACCATATATTTT. The full variable domain, its missing parts supplied by reference TRBV2 and TRBJ1-3, is EPEVTQTPSHQVTQMGQEVILRCVPISNHLYFYWYRQILGQKVEFLVSFYNNEISEKSEIFDDQFSVERPDGSNFTLKIRSTKLEDSAMYFCASTQKAGNTIYFGEGSWLTVV.

This clonotype has a count of ten or more. V gene TRBV11-2 combines with J gene TRBJ2-1; a possible D gene is TRBD1 (6 bases). V was clipped by 0 bases and J by 6 bases, with 12 bases between them. CDR3 size: 15 residues. CDR1 is SGHAT and CDR2 is FQNNGV in the germline V gene. CDR3 nucleotides: TGTGCCAGCAGCTTAGATTCGGACAGCGGCAATGAGCAGTTCTTC. It specifies CASSLDSDSGNEQFF.

This clonotype was seen many times. CDR3 bases: TGTGCCAGCAGCTTTATGTCCCTTTCCGGGAGACCCGCCTACGAGCAGTACTTC. It yields the protein CASSFMSLSGRPAYEQYF. The chain links TRBV7-2 to TRBJ2-7; perhaps TRBD2 as D (6 bases). The germline CDR1 and CDR2 sequences are SGHTA and FQGNSA. The length of the CDR3 is 18 residues. The V and J ends lost 3 bases and 2 bases respectively, with 23 bases between them.

This clonotype was detected many times. The genes are TRBV7-8 and TRBJ1-5; TRBD1 might be the D (5 bases). The germline CDR1 and CDR2 sequences are SGHVS and FQNEAQ. Trimming cost V 5 bases and J 16 bases, with 18 bases left between them. This CDR3 spans 12 amino acids. The CDR3 region has the DNA TGTGCCAGCAGCCCATGGGCAGGGAGTGCACATTTT. This translates into CASSPWAGSAHF.

The V call is TRBV29-1, the J call TRBJ2-3; D possibly corresponds to TRBD1 (5 bases). CDR1 is SQVTM and CDR2 is ANQGSEA in the germline V gene. V lost 6 bases and J 0 bases, leaving 13 bases between the germline ends. The CDR3 loop spans 14 amino acids. DNA of the CDR3: TGCAGCGTAGGGGCAGGCATTAGCACAGATACGCAGTATTTT. Amino acid sequence: CSVGAGISTDTQYF.

Many counts were recorded for this clonotype. The rearrangement joins TRBV7-8 to TRBJ1-2, with a possible D match to TRBD1 (5 bases). CDR1 is SGHVS and CDR2 is FQNEAQ in the germline V gene. V lost 2 bases to trimming and J lost 2 bases, with 12 bases between them. The CDR3 consists of 15 residues. This CDR3 reads CASSLRAGTNYGYTF. In DNA form, the CDR3 reads TGTGCCAGCAGCTTACGGGCGGGGACCAACTATGGCTACACCTTC.

This clonotype came up many times. The V gene is TRBV4-3, the J gene TRBJ2-1, with TRBD2 identical over 7 bases. The CDR3 consists of 15 residues. The germline V gene has CDR1 LGHNA and CDR2 YSLEER. J lost 8 bases, V lost 3 bases, and 10 bases had no gene match. The DNA of the CDR3 is TGCGCCAGCAGCCAGAAGGGACTACGGCCTGATGAGCAGTTCTTC. As protein: CASSQKGLRPDEQFF.

This clonotype was detected ten times or more. The chain carries TRBV7-6 and TRBJ1-6; no clear D. This CDR3 spans 13 amino acids. The V gene's germline CDR1 is SGHVS and CDR2 FNYEAQ. V lost 0 bases and J lost 14, with 11 bases in between. CDR3 region: CASSLASRRTLHF. The DNA for the CDR3 is TGTGCCAGCAGCTTAGCGTCCCGGCGGACCCTCCACTTT.

This clonotype was observed a handful of times. J is TRBJ2-5 and V is TRBV7-6; D perhaps matches TRBD2 (5 bases). In germline, CDR1 is SGHVS, CDR2 FNYEAQ. Trimming removed 3 bases from V and 4 bases from J, with 18 bases in between. There are 16 residues in the CDR3. The CDR3 DNA sequence: TGTGCCAGCAGCTTCGGACCCCGGGGTGACGGAGAGACCCAGTACTTC. Residues: CASSFGPRGDGETQYF.

This clonotype was picked up many times. V and J are TRBV6-5 and TRBJ2-5, with a tentative D call TRBD1 (6 bases). Germline V lookup: CDR1 MNHEY, CDR2 SVGAGI. V lost 0 bases to trimming and J lost 5 bases, with 13 bases between them. This CDR3 is 15 amino acids long. CDR3 in amino acids: CASSYSDRIWETQYF. Written as DNA, the CDR3 is TGTGCCAGCAGTTACTCAGACAGGATCTGGGAGACCCAGTACTTC.

The genes are TRBV20-1 and TRBJ2-1, with 10 nucleotides matching TRBD1. The J segment lost 9 bases and the V segment lost 2 bases, leaving 13 bases of the junction unmatched. CDR3 length equals 16 residues. The germline V gene has CDR1 DFQATT and CDR2 SNEGSKA (reference sequence). The CDR3 reads CSARMYRDRGIFEQFF. For the CDR3, the DNA is TGCAGTGCTAGAATGTACCGGGACAGGGGAATCTTTGAGCAGTTCTTC.

A few counts support this clonotype. The rearrangement links TRBV12-3 or TRBV12-4 to TRBJ2-7, with a possible D match to TRBD2 (5 bases). The CDR3 has 14 amino acids. Deletions cut 2 bases from V and 5 bases from J, with 13 bases between. The CDR3 coding sequence is TGTGCCAGCAGTTTAACCCCGAGGGTAGACGAGCAGTACTTC. This sequence encodes CASSLTPRVDEQYF.

This clonotype was seen a handful of times. This sequence joins TRBV5-1 and TRBJ2-7; the D is unclear. The ends were cut back, 3 bases at V and 2 bases at J, with 6 bases in the middle. The CDR3 runs to 12 residues. CDR1 SGHRS and CDR2 YFSETQ come from the germline V gene. This chain's CDR3 is CASSSRTYEQYF. DNA of the CDR3: TGCGCCAGCAGCTCACGGACCTACGAGCAGTACTTC.

In this sample, this clonotype turned up a few times. The chain has TRBV28 and TRBJ1-1, with 8 bases that match TRBD1. Germline trimming cut 8 bases from V and 5 bases from J; bases unmatched to any gene: 10. CDR1 and CDR2 (germline): MDHEN, SYDVKM. CDR3 length: 14 residues. The CDR3 sequence is CASGEAGGSTEAFF. Here the CDR3 DNA reads TGTGCCAGCGGAGAGGCAGGGGGCAGTACTGAAGCTTTCTTT.

This clonotype appeared a few times. This sequence joins TRBV7-2 and TRBJ2-2; D call uncertain. Germline values: CDR1 SGHTA, CDR2 FQGNSA. CDR3 length equals 13 residues. Trimming pared 5 bases from V and 6 bases from J, leaving 10 bases between. CDR3 in amino acids: CASSLGWAGELFF. In DNA form, the CDR3 reads TGTGCCAGCAGCCTAGGGTGGGCCGGGGAGCTGTTTTTT.